Sequencing of this TCR beta chain was carried out in a study of shared clonotypes between healthy human individuals. Whole-study context: Serving as donors were two women and three men, whose ages spanned 18 to 49. Donors had three CD4 naive, three CD4 memory, two CD8 naive and one CD8 memory plate apiece. Regarding the study as a whole: Rarefaction curves obtained for sorted subsets showed sequencing incomplete despite large depth. Compared with memory subsets, naive subsets generally had larger estimated richness.

Regarding this clone: No antigen is known for it.

Clones were read by immunoSEQ multiplex PCR, and TCRdb kept only the in-frame ones, dropping some. The profile covers some 2.1 million clones, with 85% to 95% appearing a single time and roughly 0.13% taken by the ten largest. Germline V lookup: CDR1 MDHEN, CDR2 SYDVKM. V gave up 5 bases and J gave up 5 bases; unmatched junction bases: 11. The CDR3 loop spans 15 amino acids. The sample consisted of naive CD4+ T cells sorted from blood. Subset given: CD45RA+ positively selected. The receptor was derived from a man between 18 and 29 years old in good health. The chain carries TRBV28 and TRBJ1-1; 7 nucleotides agree with TRBD1. The CDR3 loop reads CASSAPGTAGTEAFF. CDR3 DNA sequence: TGTGCCAGCAGTGCCCCCGGGACAGCCGGGACTGAAGCTTTCTTT. Using reference TRBV28 and TRBJ1-1 for the parts outside the CDR3, the full variable domain is DVKVTQSSRYLVKRTGEKVFLECVQDMDHENMFWYRQDPGLGLRLIYFSYDVKMKEKGDIPEGYSVSREKKERFSLILESASTNQTSMYLCASSAPGTAGTEAFFGQGTRLTVV.